This TCR beta chain was found in a study of cytotoxic CD8 clonotypes in ibrutinib-treated CLL (dated by TCRdb to about 2021). For the study in its entirety: The cohort included around 15 treatment-naive and around 10 relapsed/refractory patients; roughly 17 were IGHV unmutated. Response samples were taken after a median of roughly eleven months on treatment, ranging from 6 to 36 months. On average, each sample had hundreds of thousands of productive templates and 96,000 or so productive rearrangements. Cryopreserved peripheral blood mononuclear cells were collected before treatment, at response, and at either disease progression or sustained remission. Partial responses were observed in about 25 patients and complete responses in 2; after a median follow-up of about 69 months, remission was maintained in approximately 14 patients and progression was observed in some twelve. Of the 86 participants in the trial, about two dozen had longitudinal samples available. Patients were still on ibrutinib when every remission and progressive disease sample was collected.

On a MiSeq, deep resolution sequencing aimed for a depth between 1 in 1 million and 1 in 200,000 T cells, with each clonotype covered around 10x on average. The immunoSEQ hsTCRB Kit was used to generate TCR beta libraries. The source study handled its data this way. The data were analyzed with ImmunoSEQ Analyzer and ImmunoSEQ Data Assistant, and V, D and J gene assignments followed IMGT definitions. Clonality, which ranges from 0 to 1, was calculated by subtracting the normalized Shannon entropy of productive rearrangement frequencies from one. Only overrepresented clonotypes making up at least 0.05% of each patient's repertoire were included in the public clonotype analysis. Approximately 14 age-matched healthy donor repertoires from immuneACCESS were used as controls for clonality. Imported from immuneACCESS, the table was reduced by TCRdb to in-frame sequences with V and J called. These copies leave out some clones; in studies compared against another copy, an unresolved V gene accounts for under half, and the cause of the remainder is not known. That table is the source of V, J and clone size, and D and trimming were worked out from the DNA. For this sample there are almost 250,000 clones; about three quarters appear just once. The ten largest clonotypes hold 15% of the sample.

The time point tag for this specimen amounts to: approximately 2 years on ibrutinib. Approximately 2 micrograms of genomic DNA were extracted from cryopreserved PBMCs for TCR beta library preparation. Longitudinal blood samples from CLL patients receiving ibrutinib monotherapy were subjected to high-throughput TCR beta sequencing. The patients were enrolled in a single-center, open-label phase 2 trial of ibrutinib monotherapy. The CDR3 covers 15 residues, taking in both the cysteine and the phenylalanine. The entry retains the CDR3 DNA only, 45 bases that are in frame from base 1. Relative to germline, V is 3 bases shorter and J is 4 bases shorter, with 13 bases between their ends. CDR1 is given as SGDLS and CDR2 as YYNGEE, both from the germline V gene. A remark on this clone: The target of this receptor is not known. The input lacks base qualities; no much larger clone sits a single base away.

General conclusions and limits of the study: Lymph node repertoires were not examined, and the timing of sampling was not matched between patients in sustained remission and those whose disease progressed. Public clonotypes were rare and either contracted or stayed stable during treatment, and the rise in clonality at ibrutinib response reflected the expansion of private clonotypes. Baseline clonality was found to be higher than that of age-matched healthy donors and was strongly correlated with circulating CD8+ T-cell counts. Clonality rose at ibrutinib response, remained stable during sustained remission, and dropped back toward baseline at progression.

This sequence was found in a human donor with chronic lymphocytic leukemia. The sequencing used PBMCs, collected after 24 months of ibrutinib treatment. The chain employs TRBV9 and TRBJ2-2; the D gene is unclear. The DNA sequence follows: TGTGCCAGCAGCGGCAGGACGTTGCGCACCGGGGAGCTGTTTTTT. Translated, it gives CASSGRTLRTGELFF. The reference TRBV9 and TRBJ2-2 proteins fill in what lies around the CDR3, so the full variable domain reads DSGVTQTPKHLITATGQRVTLRCSPRSGDLSVYWYQQSLDQGLQFLIQYYNGEERAKGNILERFSAQQFPDLHSELNLSSLELGDSALYFCASSGRTLRTGELFFGEGSRLTVL.